This T cell receptor beta chain was observed in a study of PD-1 blockade in classical Hodgkin lymphoma. Study outcomes and limitations: Diminished baseline TCR diversity has been reported in newly diagnosed patients relative to healthy donors. The causes of the repertoire differences, possibly disease activity or prior therapy, remain undefined.

Assay: immunoSEQ multiplex PCR; the TCRdb copy retains only in-frame clones and omits some. The sample yields 23,000 or so clones, approximately 90% seen once. CDR1 and CDR2 from the germline V gene are LGHNA and YSLEER. This CDR3 comprises 15 residues. V shed 0 bases and J 2 bases; nucleotides not matched to a gene: 1. The time point is: newly diagnosed, previously untreated cHL patient sample. Isolation of CD8+ T cells from thawed PBMCs used magnetic negative selection. This clone was counted between two and nine times. Its target is unknown. The clonotype comes from a human donor with classical Hodgkin lymphoma. The chain carries TRBV4-3 and TRBJ2-7, with 10 bases matching TRBD2. Material for sequencing was CD8+ T cells from blood. DNA of the CDR3: TGCGCCAGCAGCCAAGACCTAGCGGGAGCCTACGAGCAGTACTTC. This codes for CASSQDLAGAYEQYF.